Below, 7 T cell receptor beta chains from the same sample are listed, as sequenced in a study of human T cells and chemical hapten exposure. Stated time point: pre-sensitization, week 0. Treatment of the sample: therapeutic diphenylcyclopropenone sensitization with weekly scalp DPC. TCRdb reanalysed the RACE reads using MiXCR and keeps one entry per CDR3 protein. The table shows approximately 370,000 distinct CDR3 sequences, with 5.5% occurring only once. Here the sequenced sample was whole blood, taken in connection with sensitization to the hapten diphenylcyclopropenone (DPC). The receptors come from a woman younger than 35 with alopecia areata. Some clones in this sample may be carry-over from other donors' samples.

The DNA of the CDR3 is TGTGCCAGCTCCCGAGGGACACCCGGACAGACTAATCAGCCCCAGCATTTT. Encoded protein: CASSRGTPGQTNQPQHF. V and J are TRBV7-9 and TRBJ1-5, with D possibly TRBD1 on 6 matching bases. The V end was cut by 8 bases, the J end by 4 bases, with 24 bases between. Germline values: CDR1 SEHNR, CDR2 FQNEAQ (reference sequence). The CDR3 runs 17 residues.

Ten or more counts support this clonotype. The chain has TRBV28 and TRBJ2-7; D possibly matches TRBD1 or TRBD2 (5 bases each). In germline, CDR1 is MDHEN, CDR2 SYDVKM. The CDR3 runs 15 residues. The germline V and J ends were trimmed by 4 bases and 4 bases, with 17 bases remaining between them. CDR3 loop: CASSSGPPFLYEQYF. The CDR3 coding sequence is TGTGCCAGCAGTTCGGGGCCGCCCTTTTTATACGAGCAGTACTTC.

A word on this clonotype: Given a much more abundant clone one base away, this may be a read error. The V and J genes are TRBV12-3 or TRBV12-4 and TRBJ1-1; D gene uncertain. Trimming shortened V by 3 bases and J by 6 bases, and 14 bases separated the two germline ends. The CDR3 contains 14 residues. The chain's CDR3 is CASSLVRWIPEAFF. DNA for the CDR3: TGTGCCAGCAGTTTGGTGCGATGGATACCTGAAGCTTTCTTT.

This clonotype turned up a few times. The chain employs TRBV5-4 and TRBJ1-2; maybe TRBD1 (5 bases). V was shortened by 1 base and J by 4 bases, with 11 bases between the two germline ends. The CDR3 contains 14 residues. Germline-derived CDR1 and CDR2 are SGHNT and YYREEE (reference sequence). CDR3 sequence reads: CASSLQDSLYGYTF. The CDR3, as DNA: TGTGCCAGCAGCTTGCAAGACAGCCTCTATGGCTACACCTTC.

The sample holds many counts of this clonotype. The V gene is TRBV6-2 or TRBV6-3, the J gene TRBJ2-3, with TRBD1 matching 7 bases. The CDR3 totals 14 residues. V gave up 5 bases and J gave up 4 bases; unmatched junction bases: 6. Germline values: CDR1 MNHEY, CDR2 SVGEGT. The chain's CDR3 is CASSERQGADTQYF. The CDR3 DNA reads TGTGCCAGCAGTGAAAGACAGGGAGCAGATACGCAGTATTTT.

This clonotype was picked up many times. The chain couples TRBV5-4 to TRBJ1-2; a weak D match, TRBD1 (5 bases). Deletions cut 5 bases from V and 2 bases from J, with 10 bases between. The CDR3 loop spans 13 amino acids. CDR1 and CDR2 from the germline V gene are SGHNT and YYREEE (reference sequence). The CDR3: CASSLDRNYGYTF. CDR3 nucleotide sequence: TGTGCCAGCAGTTTAGACAGAAACTATGGCTACACCTTC.

This clonotype turned up a few times. CDR3 coding DNA: TGTGCCAGCAGCTTAGCGGTCGAGCAGTTCTTC. Translating gives CASSLAVEQFF. The chain recombines TRBV7-9 with TRBJ2-1; unclear D gene. The CDR3 consists of 11 residues. The V end lost 0 bases, the J end lost 10 bases, and 4 bases lay between the germline ends. Germline assignment: CDR1 SEHNR and CDR2 FQNEAQ (reference sequence). The complete variable domain, with remaining parts taken from reference TRBV7-9 and TRBJ2-1, reads DTGVSQNPRHKITKRGQNVTFRCDPISEHNRLYWYRQTLGQGPEFLTYFQNEAQLEKSRLLSDRFSAERPKGSFSTLEIQRTEQGDSAMYLCASSLAVEQFFGPGTRLTVL.